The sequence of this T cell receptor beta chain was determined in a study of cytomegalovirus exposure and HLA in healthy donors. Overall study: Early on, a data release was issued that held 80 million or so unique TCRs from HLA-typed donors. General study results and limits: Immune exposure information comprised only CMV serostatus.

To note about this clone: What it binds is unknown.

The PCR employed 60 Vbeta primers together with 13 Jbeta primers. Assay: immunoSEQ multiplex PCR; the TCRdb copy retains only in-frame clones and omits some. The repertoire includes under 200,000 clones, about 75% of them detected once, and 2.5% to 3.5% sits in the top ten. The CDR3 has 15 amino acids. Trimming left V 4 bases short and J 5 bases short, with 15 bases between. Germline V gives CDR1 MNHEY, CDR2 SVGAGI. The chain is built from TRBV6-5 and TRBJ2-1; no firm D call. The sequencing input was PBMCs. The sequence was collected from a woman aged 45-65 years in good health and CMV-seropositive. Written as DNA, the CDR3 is TGTGCCAGCAGTTCCTTGGCCCGTTCACACAATGAGCAGTTCTTC. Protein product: CASSSLARSHNEQFF.